This entry is about one T cell receptor beta chain. Its antigen is unknown. Indicated treatment: oral pan-JAK inhibitor, 5-10 mg twice daily. These data originate in a study of CD8+ T cells in alopecia areata. In germline, CDR1 is SEHNR, CDR2 FQNEAQ (reference sequence). The CDR3 length is 14 residues. V dropped 4 bases and J dropped 1; count of bases not matched to a gene: 2. After isolation, RNA underwent reverse transcription to generate cDNA as the sequencing template. Assay used: immunoSEQ multiplex PCR; TCRdb lists only in-frame clones, some missing. The table has hundreds of thousands of clones, around two fifths seen once. Overall study findings and caveats: Lesional scalp displayed greater clonality than normal scalp, most notably in alopecia totalis/universalis.

The rearrangement joins TRBV7-9 to TRBJ2-3; TRBD1 aligns across 7 bases. The sequence was collected from a human donor with alopecia areata. This material consisted of CD4+ T cells sorted from blood, taken between weeks 30 and 35, from a patient treated with tofacitinib. CDR3 sequence: CASSWGTGTDTQYF. The CDR3 bases are TGTGCCAGCAGCTGGGGGACAGGCACAGATACGCAGTATTTT.